The 30 T cell receptor beta chains given below trace back to one sample, sequenced in a study of T cell repertoires in cytomegalovirus infection. TCRdb redid the calling of the reads with MiXCR, one entry per CDR3 protein. The sample contains about 740,000 distinct CDR3 sequences, 35% of which appear only once. Sample: PBMCs. All receptors come from a human donor in good health (CMV status not recorded). Some clones in this sample may be carry-over from other donors' samples.

This clonotype was found a few times. The V call is TRBV20-1, the J call TRBJ2-5; 10 bases are shared with TRBD2. Germline CDR1 DFQATT, CDR2 SNEGSKA (reference sequence). This CDR3 is 16 amino acids long. The V and J ends lost 0 bases and 7 bases, in that order; junction bases with no gene match: 11. The CDR3 bases are TGCAGTGCTAGAGATCGGTTGGGACTAGCGAGAGGGACCCAGTACTTC. Translation gives CSARDRLGLARGTQYF.

The chain is built from TRBV12-3 or TRBV12-4 and TRBJ1-2; no reliable D call. This CDR3 region has 12 residues. Between the trimmed V and J ends, which lost 6 bases and 8 bases, there was a span of 13 bases. CDR3 sequence reads: CASRSRPWGYTF. DNA of the CDR3: TGTGCCAGCAGGTCCAGACCGTGGGGCTACACCTTC.

The CDR3 coding sequence is TGTGCCAGCAGCGATGCTTTCTTT. It encodes CASSDAFF. V gene TRBV6-8 combines with J gene TRBJ1-1; D uncertain. This CDR3 has 8 residues. Per germline, CDR1 MNHGY and CDR2 SAAAGT. V was clipped by 6 bases and J by 11 bases, with 4 bases between them.

This chain links TRBV28 with TRBJ2-3; perhaps TRBD1 as D (6 bases). The CDR3 has 17 residues. The germline V and J ends were trimmed by 2 bases and 2 bases, with 17 bases remaining between them. Germline CDR1 is MDHEN and CDR2 is SYDVKM. CDR3 nucleotides: TGTGCCAGCAGTTTACACCAACAGGGTTATTCCACAGATACGCAGTATTTT. Translating it yields CASSLHQQGYSTDTQYF. The full variable domain, its missing parts supplied by reference TRBV28 and TRBJ2-3, is DVKVTQSSRYLVKRTGEKVFLECVQDMDHENMFWYRQDPGLGLRLIYFSYDVKMKEKGDIPEGYSVSREKKERFSLILESASTNQTSMYLCASSLHQQGYSTDTQYFGPGTRLTVL.

The genes are TRBV29-1 and TRBJ1-3; the D gene is possibly TRBD1 (5 bases). The germline V gene has CDR1 SQVTM and CDR2 ANQGSEA. This CDR3 contains 16 residues. Trimming pared 3 bases from V and 0 bases from J, leaving 15 bases between. The CDR3 loop reads CSVEVGARGSGNTIYF. The DNA for the CDR3 is TGCAGCGTTGAGGTAGGGGCGAGGGGCTCTGGAAACACCATATATTTT. The full variable domain, completed using reference TRBV29-1 and TRBJ1-3, is SAVISQKPSRDICQRGTSLTIQCQVDSQVTMMFWYRQQPGQSLTLIATANQGSEATYESGFVIDKFPISRPNLTFSTLTVSNMSPEDSSIYLCSVEVGARGSGNTIYFGEGSWLTVV.

This chain links TRBV6-2 or TRBV6-3 with TRBJ2-7; perhaps D is TRBD1 or TRBD2 (5 bases each). CDR1 and CDR2 (germline): MNHEY, SVGEGT. With 5 bases removed from V and 2 bases from J, the gap between germline ends came to 16 bases. The CDR3 is 15 amino acids. The CDR3 DNA sequence: TGTGCCAGCAGTCGCCCCGGGACCGCCGCCTACGAGCAGTACTTC. Its protein product is CASSRPGTAAYEQYF.

This clonotype was seen a handful of times. The chain recombines TRBV15 with TRBJ2-3; 10 bases line up with TRBD1. The CDR3 contains 16 residues. Germline CDR1 and CDR2: LNHNV and YYDKDF (reference sequence). V was pared by 2 bases and J by 3 bases, with 5 bases of the junction left unmatched. DNA for the CDR3: TGTGCCACCAGCAGACCTGGGGACAGGGGAACAGATACGCAGTATTTT. It encodes CATSRPGDRGTDTQYF.

This clonotype was seen a few times. An end of the junction differs from the germline gene, which may be a read error. The V and J genes are TRBV7-3 and TRBJ2-1, with D maybe TRBD2 (5 bases). Germline-derived CDR1 and CDR2 are SGHTA and FQGTGA. The CDR3 spans 12 residues. The CDR3 reads CASSLRAWEHFF. CDR3 coding DNA: TGTGCCAGCAGTTTAAGGGCCTGGGAGCATTTCTTC.

The chain uses TRBV27 and TRBJ1-5; D might be TRBD1 (5 bases). V shed 3 bases and J shed 0 bases, with 15 bases lying between them. Germline CDR1 MNHEY, CDR2 SMNVEV (reference sequence). This CDR3 has 17 residues. CDR3 nucleotides: TGTGCCAGCAGTTTCGGCAGCGGGGCCTATAGCAATCAGCCCCAGCATTTT. This encodes CASSFGSGAYSNQPQHF.

The J gene is TRBJ1-3, the V gene TRBV5-1; no clear D. Trimming stripped 0 bases from V and 0 bases from J, with 7 bases between. Germline V CDR1 and CDR2: SGHRS, YFSETQ. The CDR3 spans 15 residues. CDR3 amino acids: CASSLERSSGNTIYF. In DNA form, the CDR3 reads TGCGCCAGCAGCTTGGAAAGGAGCTCTGGAAACACCATATATTTT.

The rearrangement uses TRBV7-9 and TRBJ2-5; D may be TRBD1 (6 bases). There are 11 residues in the CDR3. Trimming took off 5 bases at V and 7 bases at J, with 8 bases between the two ends. The germline CDR1 and CDR2 sequences are SEHNR and FQNEAQ (reference sequence). The CDR3 protein is CASSEQGTQYF. The CDR3 DNA is TGTGCCAGCAGCGAACAGGGGACCCAGTACTTC.

The rearrangement links TRBV20-1 to TRBJ1-2; TRBD1 agrees at 7 bases. Germline V gene data show CDR1 as DFQATT and CDR2 as SNEGSKA (reference sequence). V was clipped by 0 bases and J by 4 bases; unmatched bases: 8. The CDR3 covers 15 residues. The CDR3 region is CSARETGKRSYGYTF. The CDR3 coding sequence is TGCAGTGCTAGAGAGACAGGGAAAAGGAGCTATGGCTACACCTTC.

The genes are TRBV2 and TRBJ2-3; 8 bases map to TRBD2. CDR3 length: 15 residues. From germline, CDR1 is SNHLY and CDR2 FYNNEI. The trim removed 8 bases at V and 3 bases at J, leaving 10 bases unmatched. The CDR3: CASPVRGGPTDTQYF. CDR3 bases: TGTGCCAGCCCTGTCCGGGGGGGGCCGACAGATACGCAGTATTTT.

This clonotype was found a few times. The chain couples TRBV7-9 to TRBJ1-5, with D possibly TRBD1 on 5 matching bases. Per the germline V gene, CDR1 is SEHNR and CDR2 is FQNEAQ (reference sequence). The CDR3 sequence is 14 residues long. Trimming left V 4 bases short and J 6 bases short, with 13 bases between. The CDR3 reads CASSSSGSGQPQHF. The CDR3 DNA reads TGTGCCAGCAGCTCCTCAGGGAGCGGTCAGCCCCAGCATTTT. The variable domain in full, completed from reference TRBV7-9 and TRBJ1-5, reads DTGVSQNPRHKITKRGQNVTFRCDPISEHNRLYWYRQTLGQGPEFLTYFQNEAQLEKSRLLSDRFSAERPKGSFSTLEIQRTEQGDSAMYLCASSSSGSGQPQHFGDGTRLSIL.

This chain uses TRBV4-1 with TRBJ2-6, with D perhaps TRBD1 (6 bases). There are 18 residues in the CDR3. Trimming cost V 2 bases and J 0 bases, with 14 bases left between them. CDR1 is MGHRA and CDR2 is YSYEKL in the germline V gene. Written as DNA, the CDR3 is TGCGCCAGCAGCCAACAGAGACAGGCCCACTCTGGGGCCAACGTCCTGACTTTC. Its protein is CASSQQRQAHSGANVLTF.

The sample holds many counts of this clonotype. V is TRBV25-1 and J is TRBJ2-5, with D possibly being TRBD1 or TRBD2 (5 bases each). CDR3 length equals 15 residues. The germline gives CDR1 MGHDK, CDR2 SYGVNS. V was cut by 2 bases and J by 2 bases, with 12 bases left in between. CDR3 coding DNA: TGTGCCAGCAGTGAAGAGGGGCAGGGTCAAGAGACCCAGTACTTC. Its translation: CASSEEGQGQETQYF.

In this sample, this clonotype turned up a few times. The V and J genes are TRBV11-3 and TRBJ2-1, with D maybe TRBD1 (5 bases). Germline values: CDR1 SGHNT, CDR2 YENEEA. This CDR3 comprises 14 residues. The V end lost 2 bases, the J end lost 7 bases, and 12 bases lay between the germline ends. This CDR3 reads CASSLLGRVNEQFF. The CDR3 DNA sequence: TGTGCCAGCAGCTTATTAGGCAGGGTAAATGAGCAGTTCTTC.

This clonotype was found a few times. CDR3 coding DNA: TGCGCCAGCAGCTTGACGGAAGAGACCCAGTACTTC. This encodes CASSLTEETQYF. The genes are TRBV5-1 and TRBJ2-5; D unclear. The CDR3 spans 12 residues. V lost 1 base to trimming and J lost 3 bases, with 4 bases between them. Looked up from germline, CDR1 is SGHRS and CDR2 is YFSETQ.

To note about this clonotype: This may stem from a read error, because a much larger clone lies one nucleotide away. This rearrangement joins TRBV7-3 to TRBJ2-1; the match to TRBD1 covers 11 bases. Germline V gives CDR1 SGHTA, CDR2 FQGTGA. CDR3 length: 15 amino acids. The CDR3 reads CATSLGGTGGNEQFF. CDR3 bases: TGTGCCACCAGCTTAGGTGGGACAGGGGGTAATGAGCAGTTCTTC. Together with reference TRBV7-3 and TRBJ2-1, the CDR3 gives the full variable domain: GAGVSQTPSNKVTEKGKYVELRCDPISGHTALYWYRQSLGQGPEFLIYFQGTGAADDSGLPNDRFFAVRPEGSVSTLKIQRTERGDSAVYLCATSLGGTGGNEQFFGPGTRLTVL.

This clonotype was recorded at least ten times. The chain combines TRBV28 with TRBJ2-4; tentatively, D is TRBD1 or TRBD2 (5 bases each). Germline V gene lookup returns CDR1 MDHEN and CDR2 SYDVKM. With 5 bases removed from V and 4 bases from J, the gap between germline ends came to 15 bases. The CDR3 contains 15 residues. This CDR3 reads CASSSGGQLKNIQYF. In nucleotides, the CDR3 is TGTGCCAGCAGTAGTGGAGGACAACTTAAAAACATTCAGTACTTC.

V gene TRBV6-6 combines with J gene TRBJ1-2; 9 nucleotides agree with TRBD1. J gave up 1 base and V 4 bases, and 4 bases lay outside the gene matches. The CDR3 runs 15 residues. From germline, CDR1 is MNHNY and CDR2 SVGAGI (reference sequence). CDR3 loop: CASSLQGAVNYGYTF. CDR3 DNA: TGTGCCAGCAGTTTACAGGGGGCCGTTAACTATGGCTACACCTTC.

The chain links TRBV4-3 to TRBJ2-6; 9 bases fit TRBD1. With V trimmed by 7 bases and J by 4 bases, 11 bases remained unmatched. From germline, CDR1 is LGHNA and CDR2 YSLEER. The CDR3 has 17 residues. The CDR3 DNA follows: TGCGCCAGCACCCTCCGGGACAGGGTGTTCGGGGCCAACGTCCTGACTTTC. Translating it yields CASTLRDRVFGANVLTF.

There are a few counts of this clonotype. The chain carries TRBV7-9 and TRBJ1-1; D possibly corresponds to TRBD1 (5 bases). The germline V gene has CDR1 SEHNR and CDR2 FQNEAQ (reference sequence). The CDR3 consists of 17 residues. Trimming took 7 bases from V and 2 from J, leaving 23 bases between them. The CDR3 sequence: CASTPRGVGGPNTEAFF. The CDR3 DNA is TGTGCCAGCACCCCCCGTGGGGTCGGGGGTCCCAACACTGAAGCTTTCTTT.

The CDR3 region has the DNA TGTGCCAGCAGGAGCTATCCGGGACGCAATCAGCCCCAGCATTTT. Translated, it gives CASRSYPGRNQPQHF. This chain connects TRBV28 to TRBJ1-5; perhaps TRBD1 as D (5 bases). The CDR3 has 15 residues. Germline lookup yields CDR1 MDHEN and CDR2 SYDVKM. The V end was cut by 6 bases, the J end by 2 bases, with 14 bases between.

The chain uses TRBV6-1 and TRBJ2-6; TRBD2 is a possible D gene (5 bases). The V end was cut by 4 bases, the J end by 0 bases, with 10 bases between. The CDR3 extends over 16 amino acids. Germline V CDR1 and CDR2: MNHNS, SASEGT. CDR3 in DNA: TGTGCCAGCAGTGCAAATCGGGGCTCTGGGGCCAACGTCCTGACTTTC. The encoded protein is CASSANRGSGANVLTF.

In its sample, this clonotype was seen once. The chain joins TRBV20-1 to TRBJ1-2, with 9 positions matching TRBD1. The CDR3 extends over 13 amino acids. Germline V gene data show CDR1 as DFQATT and CDR2 as SNEGSKA (reference sequence). CDR3 coding DNA: TGCAGATGGACAGGGGACGTTAACTATGGCTACACCTTC. Amino acid sequence: CRWTGDVNYGYTF.

The chain joins TRBV2 to TRBJ2-7; no clear D. This CDR3 contains 12 residues. V was clipped by 8 bases and J by 0 bases, with 8 bases between them. Looked up from germline, CDR1 is SNHLY and CDR2 is FYNNEI. For the CDR3, the DNA is TGTGCCAGCGGCCCCCACTCCTACGAGCAGTACTTC. Protein product: CASGPHSYEQYF.

This clonotype was found many times. For the CDR3, the DNA is TGTGCCAGCAGCGCTGTAGCGGGAGCCCCCTACAATGAGCAGTTCTTC. Translating gives CASSAVAGAPYNEQFF. The chain combines TRBV7-8 with TRBJ2-1; 9 nucleotides line up with TRBD2. V was pared by 5 bases and J by 2 bases, with 7 bases of the junction left unmatched. Germline V gene sequence: CDR1 SGHVS, CDR2 FQNEAQ. CDR3 size: 16 residues.

V and J are TRBV28 and TRBJ1-5; weak D call: TRBD1 (5 bases). Germline CDR1 reads MDHEN; CDR2 reads SYDVKM. This CDR3 contains 11 residues. Between the trimmed V and J ends, which lost 8 bases and 11 bases, there was a span of 13 bases. The CDR3 DNA reads as TGTGCCAGCCACATCGGGGGTACCCAGCATTTT. It specifies CASHIGGTQHF.

This clonotype has a count of ten or more. The chain recombines TRBV7-2 with TRBJ2-7, with 7 bases fitting TRBD2. The length of the CDR3 is 15 residues. Germline CDR1 reads SGHTA; CDR2 reads FQGNSA. V was pared by 1 base and J by 3 bases, with 6 bases of the junction left unmatched. The CDR3 DNA sequence: TGTGCCAGCAGCTTAGAGGGCGGGAGAAACTACGAGCAGTACTTC. It encodes CASSLEGGRNYEQYF.